A single sample is the source of the 2 T cell receptor beta chains below, sequenced in a study of beta chain features in type 1 diabetes. The investigators reverse transcribed all of the isolated RNA, so they sequenced expressed TCRB transcripts. Method: immunoSEQ multiplex PCR; TCRdb's copy keeps in-frame clones and lacks some. This table has approximately 43,000 clones, about 66% appearing once. Their recognized antigens are unknown. Overall study results and limits: Patients with Type 1 diabetes showed moderately but significantly shorter TCRB CDR3s in all four CD4+ subsets.

The sequenced material came from Tregs from blood. These receptors were taken from a man aged 25 to 40 with type 1 diabetes. Some clones in this sample may be carry-over from other donors' samples.

This clone was counted between two and nine times. This chain joins TRBV5-1 and TRBJ2-1; 8 bases map to TRBD2. Germline values: CDR1 SGHRS, CDR2 YFSETQ. J gave up 3 bases and V 4 bases, and 6 bases lay outside the gene matches. There are 15 residues in the CDR3. CDR3 region: CASSPFGGGYNEQFF. In nucleotides, the CDR3 is TGCGCCAGCAGCCCATTCGGGGGGGGCTACAATGAGCAGTTCTTC.

This chain links TRBV4-1 with TRBJ2-5; TRBD2 matches 7 bases. Trimming removed 2 bases from V and 4 bases from J; junction bases left unmatched: 1. The CDR3 spans 13 residues. The germline V gene has CDR1 MGHRA and CDR2 YSYEKL. The CDR3, as DNA: TGCGCCAGCAGCCAAAGCGGGGTAGAGACCCAGTACTTC. This gives the protein CASSQSGVETQYF.